This T cell receptor (beta chain) was recovered during a study of blood T cell repertoires in COVID-19 (dated by TCRdb to 2020 to 2022). As for the study more broadly: Samples covering the acute and convalescent phases of COVID-19 were provided by collaborators in the United States, Italy and Spain. The material from the prospective study consisted of cDNA or gDNA derived from T cells, B-cell-depleted T cells, or PBMCs. Deeply sampled blood TCRbeta repertoires from subjects exposed to, actively infected with, or recovered from COVID-19 were included in the dataset. The repertoires were released in a freely available public database meant as a resource for research on the immune response to SARS-CoV-2. Samples were obtained from the ongoing ImmuneRACE study (first 160 participants) and from 1,200 or so subjects provided by 6 global collaborators. A de-identified subject ID, COVID-19 status, age in years and sex were almost always included in the sample metadata. Where HLA class I and class II types were available, the types were taken from metadata supplied by the sample provider, not from assay-based typing. The study at large found these results: The amount of clinical and demographic metadata varied by source and participant and was provided uncurated.

TCRbeta CDR3 regions were amplified from genomic DNA using the immunoSEQ Assay, a bias-controlled multiplex PCR. Processing in the source paper ran as follows. Within the assay, amplification of reference gene primers was used to estimate how many nucleated cells each sample contained. To quantify the absolute abundance of each unique TCRbeta CDR3 rearrangement, sequence reads were collapsed and filtered. For each sample, productive Simpson clonality was calculated as the square root of Simpson's diversity index across productive rearrangements. TCRdb took over this immuneACCESS table, retaining in-frame rearrangements with V and J assigned. Such tables are incomplete; in checked studies, under half of the missing clones stem from an unresolved V gene, and the remainder is unexplained. V, J and clone size were drawn from that table, and D and trimming were deduced from the DNA. In all, the sample holds 190,000 or so clones, and 85% to 90% of those were seen once. The ten top clones hold approximately 0.88% of the sample.

With regard to this clone: Which antigen it targets is not known. It has no much larger one-base neighbor in the sample; base qualities were not kept.

A second Seattle source provided samples from volunteer blood donors who had recovered from COVID-19. Each collaborating institution followed its own protocols to collect whole blood in K2EDTA tubes. For TCRbeta analysis, collaborator samples were shipped as frozen whole blood, as isolated PBMCs, or as DNA extracted from either sample type. From the cysteine up to the phenylalanine, the CDR3 has a length of 15 residues. This entry keeps only the CDR3 DNA: 45 bases, framed from base 1. For this chain, trimming is 4 bases at the V end and 4 bases at the J end, and the number of junction bases without a gene match is 8. From a lookup of the germline V gene, CDR1 and CDR2 are SGHRS and YFSETQ.

Here the chain combines TRBV5-1 and TRBJ2-1; 7 central bases correspond to TRBD1. The receptor comes from a woman aged 18-30 years who had recovered from COVID-19. The sample was peripheral blood. The encoded CDR3 is CASSGEGGAYNEQFF. The DNA sequence is as follows: TGCGCCAGCAGCGGGGAAGGGGGCGCGTACAATGAGCAGTTCTTC.